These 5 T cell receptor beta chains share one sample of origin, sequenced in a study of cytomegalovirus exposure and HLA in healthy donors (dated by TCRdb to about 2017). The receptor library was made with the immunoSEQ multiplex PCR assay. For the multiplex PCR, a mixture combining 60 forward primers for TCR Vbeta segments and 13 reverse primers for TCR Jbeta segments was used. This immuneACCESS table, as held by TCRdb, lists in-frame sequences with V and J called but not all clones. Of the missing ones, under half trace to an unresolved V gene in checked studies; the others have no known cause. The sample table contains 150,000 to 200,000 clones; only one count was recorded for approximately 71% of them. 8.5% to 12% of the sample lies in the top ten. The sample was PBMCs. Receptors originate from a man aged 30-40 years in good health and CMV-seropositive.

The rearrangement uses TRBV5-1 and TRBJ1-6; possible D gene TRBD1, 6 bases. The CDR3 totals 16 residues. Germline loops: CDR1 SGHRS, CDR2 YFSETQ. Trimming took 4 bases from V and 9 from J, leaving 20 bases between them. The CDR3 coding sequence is TGCGCCAGCAGCCCTTATCAGGGGCAGCTCGGTTCACCCCTCCACTTT. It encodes CASSPYQGQLGSPLHF.

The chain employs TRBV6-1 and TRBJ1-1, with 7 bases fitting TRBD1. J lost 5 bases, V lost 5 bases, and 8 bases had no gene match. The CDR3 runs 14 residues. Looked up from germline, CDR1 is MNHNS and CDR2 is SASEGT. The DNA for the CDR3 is TGTGCCAGCAGTCTTACAGGGGTTGGGACTGAAGCTTTCTTT. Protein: CASSLTGVGTEAFF.

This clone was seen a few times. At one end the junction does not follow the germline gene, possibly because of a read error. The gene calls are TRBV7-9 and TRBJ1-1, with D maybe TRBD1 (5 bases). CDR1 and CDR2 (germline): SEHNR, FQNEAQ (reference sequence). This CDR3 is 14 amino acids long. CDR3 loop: CSSSLAQGWTEAFF. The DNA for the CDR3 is TGTTCCAGCAGCTTGGCGCAGGGATGGACTGAAGCTTTCTTT.

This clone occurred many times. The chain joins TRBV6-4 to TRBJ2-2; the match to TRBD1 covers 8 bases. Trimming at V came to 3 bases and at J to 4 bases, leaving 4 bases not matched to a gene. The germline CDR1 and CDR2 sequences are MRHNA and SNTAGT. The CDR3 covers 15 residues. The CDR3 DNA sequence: TGTGCCAGCAGTGAAGGGGGACAGGTCACCGGGGAGCTGTTTTTT. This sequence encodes CASSEGGQVTGELFF.

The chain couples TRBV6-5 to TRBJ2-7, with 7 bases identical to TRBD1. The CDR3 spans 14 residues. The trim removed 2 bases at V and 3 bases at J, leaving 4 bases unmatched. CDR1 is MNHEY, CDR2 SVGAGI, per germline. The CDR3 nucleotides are TGTGCCAGCAGTTACGGGGACAGCAACTACGAGCAGTACTTC. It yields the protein CASSYGDSNYEQYF.